Listed below are T cell receptor beta chains from one sample, sequenced in a study of T cells in Graves' hyperthyroidism and ophthalmopathy. TCRdb reprocessed the multiplex PCR reads via MiXCR and lists one record per CDR3 protein. The data contain more than 550,000 distinct CDR3 sequences, 17% of them seen just once; the ten biggest clones take up about 14%. Sequencing was performed on blood. These receptors all stem from a man aged 50 or older with Graves' hyperthyroidism. Both conserved end residues are part of each CDR3. A D gene is named only where the DNA matches it firmly. Size is stated for part of the rows, as once, few or many counts, or as a class when the clone is expanded.

>13|TRBJ2-5|TRBD1|TRBV18|many
CASSQGAKETQYF
TGTGCCAGCTCACAGGGGGCCAAAGAGACCCAGTACTTC
>19|TRBJ2-6|.|TRBV27|many
CASRTGGSGKGVGANVLTF
TGTGCCAGCAGAACCGGGGGTTCAGGGAAGGGTGTTGGGGCCAACGTCCTGACTTTC
>16|TRBJ2-1|TRBD2|TRBV20-1|many
CSARPGGTQSYNEQFF
TGCAGTGCTAGACCCGGGGGGACTCAGTCCTACAATGAGCAGTTCTTC
>16|TRBJ2-3|TRBD2|TRBV14|.
CASSQLGGRIADTQYF
TGTGCCAGCAGCCAGTTGGGCGGGAGAATCGCAGATACGCAGTATTTT
>13|TRBJ2-1|.|TRBV29-1|many
CSGTGGMHNEQFF
TGCAGCGGGACTGGGGGTATGCACAATGAGCAGTTCTTC
>13|TRBJ2-7|.|TRBV27|.
CASWGVGLYEQYF
TGTGCCAGCTGGGGGGTAGGGCTCTACGAGCAGTACTTC
>14|TRBJ1-5|.|TRBV30|few
CAWSTRDGHQPQHF
TGTGCCTGGAGTACGAGGGACGGCCATCAGCCCCAGCATTTT
>17|TRBJ2-3|.|TRBV5-8|many
CASSLAVGGKSTDTQYF
TGTGCCAGCAGCTTGGCCGTAGGCGGGAAGAGCACAGATACGCAGTATTTT
>13|TRBJ1-2|.|TRBV24-1|.
CATSSYGYYGYTF
TGTGCCACCAGTTCGTACGGCTACTATGGCTACACCTTC
>12|TRBJ2-7|.|TRBV2|many
CASRDSAGEQYF
TGTGCCAGCAGAGACTCGGCTGGCGAGCAGTACTTC
>14|TRBJ2-3|.|TRBV7-2|many
CASSFGPVSGPQYF
TGTGCCAGCAGCTTCGGCCCGGTTTCAGGTCCGCAGTATTTT
>14|TRBJ2-5|.|TRBV20-1|many
CSAIEDRPQETQYF
TGCAGTGCCATCGAAGACAGACCTCAAGAGACCCAGTACTTC
>15|TRBJ2-7|.|TRBV28|many
CASSPGGGESYEQYF
TGTGCCAGCAGCCCAGGGGGGGGTGAATCCTACGAGCAGTACTTC
>16|TRBJ2-4|.|TRBV19|many
CASSLGVQLLRNIQYF
TGTGCCAGTAGCTTGGGGGTCCAATTACTGCGAAACATTCAGTACTTC
>13|TRBJ2-7|.|TRBV10-2|many
CASSPDGYYEQYF
TGCGCCAGCAGTCCCGACGGCTACTACGAGCAGTACTTC
>12|TRBJ2-7|.|TRBV14|.
CASSQATAEQYF
TGTGCCAGCAGCCAAGCGACAGCCGAGCAGTACTTC
>15|TRBJ1-5|TRBD1|TRBV7-2|many
CASSQDLDRFRPQHF
TGTGCCAGCAGCCAGGACTTGGACAGGTTTCGGCCCCAGCATTTT
>11|TRBJ2-7|TRBD1|TRBV2|.
CASSGQGAQYF
TGTGCCAGCAGCGGACAGGGGGCGCAGTACTTC
>15|TRBJ2-7|TRBD2|TRBV28|many
CASSSGLAPSYEQYF
TGTGCCAGCAGTTCAGGACTAGCGCCGTCCTACGAGCAGTACTTC
>15|TRBJ1-6|.|TRBV2|many
CASRNRDPNNSPLHF
TGTGCCAGCAGGAACAGGGACCCGAATAATTCACCCCTCCACTTT
>14|TRBJ1-4|TRBD1|TRBV5-1|.
CASSQTGSDEKLFF
TGCGCCAGCAGCCAGACAGGGTCGGATGAAAAACTGTTTTTT
>13|TRBJ1-1|.|TRBV6-4|.
CASSEAWNTEAFF
TGTGCCAGCAGTGAAGCCTGGAACACTGAAGCTTTCTTT
>13|TRBJ1-2|.|TRBV6-1|.
CASRAQGWYGYTF
TGTGCCAGCAGGGCACAGGGCTGGTATGGCTACACCTTC
>13|TRBJ2-3|TRBD2|TRBV2|many
CASSDSGRDTQYF
TGTGCCAGCAGTGATAGCGGGAGGGATACGCAGTATTTT
>15|TRBJ2-7|TRBD1|TRBV11-2|few
CASSLGSGGAYEQYF
TGTGCCAGCAGCTTAGGTTCAGGGGGTGCCTACGAGCAGTACTTC
>13|TRBJ2-7|.|TRBV27|.
CASRGYNSYEQYF
TGTGCCAGCAGGGGTTATAACTCCTACGAGCAGTACTTC
>14|TRBJ2-7|TRBD1|TRBV7-9|.
CASGRGQGNFEQYF
TGTGCCAGCGGCCGGGGACAGGGGAATTTCGAGCAGTACTTC
>17|TRBJ2-2|TRBD2|TRBV29-1|.
CSVPRTSGRAGTGELFF
TGCAGCGTGCCCCGGACTAGCGGGAGGGCCGGCACCGGGGAGCTGTTTTTT
>13|TRBJ1-4|.|TRBV24-1|.
CATSDPTQEKLFF
TGTGCCACCAGTGACCCCACGCAGGAAAAACTGTTTTTT
>14|TRBJ2-7|TRBD1|TRBV10-3|many
CAISELTGGKEQYF
TGTGCCATCAGTGAGCTGACAGGGGGAAAAGAGCAGTACTTC
>16|TRBJ2-3|TRBD2|TRBV28|many
CASSSLGGISTDTQYF
TGTGCCAGCAGTTCCTTGGGAGGGATTAGCACAGATACGCAGTATTTT
>14|TRBJ2-7|.|TRBV7-9|once
CASSPYGVGYEQYF
TGTGCCAGCAGCCCTTATGGCGTGGGCTACGAGCAGTACTTC
>16|TRBJ2-1|TRBD2|TRBV28|.
CASSVVASGSRNEQFF
TGTGCCAGCAGCGTCGTGGCTAGCGGGAGCAGGAATGAGCAGTTCTTC
>15|TRBJ2-7|.|TRBV18|.
CASSPYGGLEDEQYF
TGTGCCAGCTCACCGTATGGCGGTTTGGAGGACGAGCAGTACTTC
>15|TRBJ1-1|.|TRBV7-3|many
CASSFQRSPNTEAFF
TGTGCCAGCAGCTTTCAGAGGTCCCCGAACACTGAAGCTTTCTTT
>17|TRBJ2-7|TRBD2|TRBV3-1|few
CASSQVPGLAGASEQYF
TGTGCCAGCAGCCAGGTACCGGGACTAGCGGGAGCGAGCGAGCAGTACTTC
>15|TRBJ2-2|TRBD1|TRBV18|.
CASSPETGDTGELFF
TGTGCCAGCTCACCCGAGACAGGGGACACCGGGGAGCTGTTTTTT
>15|TRBJ1-2|.|TRBV28|few
CASSFGGAARDGYTF
TGTGCCAGCAGCTTCGGGGGGGCCGCCAGGGATGGCTACACCTTC
>14|TRBJ2-1|TRBD2|TRBV20-1|.
CSANGGSSYNEQFF
TGCAGTGCTAACGGGGGGAGCTCCTACAATGAGCAGTTCTTC
>16|TRBJ1-1|.|TRBV4-1|.
CASSQDPVEPGAEAFF
TGCGCCAGCAGCCAGGACCCCGTTGAACCAGGGGCTGAAGCTTTCTTT
>15|TRBJ2-1|TRBD1|TRBV28|many
CASSGPGQGYNEQFF
TGTGCCAGCAGTGGACCGGGACAGGGTTACAATGAGCAGTTCTTC
>12|TRBJ2-2|.|TRBV12-3/TRBV12-4|many
CASSFEDGELFF
TGTGCCAGCAGTTTTGAAGACGGGGAGCTGTTTTTT
>12|TRBJ1-2|.|TRBV28|few
CAMGEEVYGYTF
TGTGCCATGGGCGAGGAAGTCTATGGCTACACCTTC
>15|TRBJ2-1|TRBD1|TRBV5-1|few
CASSLGGQGYNEQFF
TGCGCCAGCAGCTTGGGAGGACAGGGTTACAATGAGCAGTTCTTC
>11|TRBJ2-7|.|TRBV20-1|many
CSAGTSYEQYF
TGCAGTGCTGGCACTAGCTACGAGCAGTACTTC
>14|TRBJ2-7|.|TRBV2|many
CASIPSGQHYEQYF
TGTGCCAGCATCCCCTCTGGGCAACACTACGAGCAGTACTTC
>13|TRBJ1-1|TRBD1|TRBV27|.
CASRDRVGTEAFF
TGTGCCAGCAGGGACAGGGTCGGGACTGAAGCTTTCTTT
>15|TRBJ2-7|TRBD2|TRBV11-2|many
CASSFGLASSYEQYF
TGTGCCAGCAGCTTCGGACTAGCCTCTTCCTACGAGCAGTACTTC
>14|TRBJ2-1|TRBD2|TRBV28|many
CASSLFLAGHEQFF
TGTGCCAGCAGTTTATTCCTAGCGGGACATGAGCAGTTCTTC
>15|TRBJ2-5|.|TRBV27|many
CASSPYRVTQETQYF
TGTGCCAGCAGTCCTTACAGGGTAACCCAAGAGACCCAGTACTTC
>14|TRBJ2-2|.|TRBV12-3/TRBV12-4|many
CASRRTVNTGELFF
TGTGCCAGCAGAAGGACAGTGAACACCGGGGAGCTGTTTTTT
>14|TRBJ2-7|TRBD2|TRBV4-3|many
CASSLLTSAYEQYF
TGCGCCAGCAGCCTTCTAACTAGCGCTTACGAGCAGTACTTC
>15|TRBJ1-2|TRBD1|TRBV18|many
CASSQQQGLGYGYTF
TGTGCCAGCTCACAACAACAGGGGCTTGGCTATGGCTACACCTTC
>15|TRBJ1-5|TRBD1|TRBV28|once
CASRYQGAGNQPQHF
TGTGCCAGCAGGTATCAGGGGGCCGGGAATCAGCCCCAGCATTTT
>16|TRBJ2-3|TRBD2|TRBV4-1|.
CASSPGLAGLPDTQYF
TGCGCCAGCAGCCCCGGACTAGCGGGATTACCAGATACGCAGTATTTT
>14|TRBJ1-5|TRBD1|TRBV27|many
CASSGTGGDQPQHF
TGTGCCAGCAGCGGGACAGGGGGGGATCAGCCCCAGCATTTT
>13|TRBJ1-5|.|TRBV27|many
CASSLTENQPQHF
TGTGCCAGCAGTTTAACTGAGAATCAGCCCCAGCATTTT